Listed here is a single T cell receptor beta chain. As processed by the authors: How many nucleated cells were present was estimated from reference gene primer amplification. Here immunoSEQ multiplex PCR was the method, and the copy in TCRdb shows in-frame clones only, minus some. The D gene and trimming were derived from the DNA, and the V and J assignments and clone size from that table. Counted here are roughly 250,000 clones, roughly 86% occurring once; the ten biggest clones make up approximately 9.8%. The sample comes from a study of blood T cell repertoires in COVID-19. Study summary: Acute-phase and convalescent COVID-19 samples originated in the United States, Italy and Spain. PBMCs, B-cell-depleted T cells, or T cells were the source of the cDNA or gDNA that made up the material.

V lost 4 bases and J lost 1, with 16 bases in between. In germline, CDR1 is SNHLY, CDR2 FYNNEI. This CDR3 has 16 residues. This chain uses TRBV2 with TRBJ2-5; D possibly corresponds to TRBD2 (6 bases). Material for sequencing was peripheral blood. The TCR was taken from a man in his forties or fifties who had recovered from COVID-19. The CDR3 region has the DNA TGTGCCAGCAGTGTCATCCCGCAGGGAGGCCAAGAGACCCAGTACTTC. It yields the protein CASSVIPQGGQETQYF. Based on the CDR3 plus reference TRBV2 and TRBJ2-5, the full variable domain is EPEVTQTPSHQVTQMGQEVILRCVPISNHLYFYWYRQILGQKVEFLVSFYNNEISEKSEIFDDQFSVERPDGSNFTLKIRSTKLEDSAMYFCASSVIPQGGQETQYFGPGTRLLVL.